This T cell receptor beta chain was sequenced during a study of shared clonotypes between healthy human individuals. Background on the study: Every donor yielded three CD4 naive, three CD4 memory, two CD8 naive and one CD8 memory plate.

With respect to this clone: As yet, its antigen is unknown.

All donors were Caucasian adults living in Nashville, Tennessee. Clones were read by immunoSEQ multiplex PCR, and TCRdb kept only the in-frame ones, dropping some. Here the sample spans 2,500,000 or so clones, over 85% being singletons. Study results and caveats: Larger estimated richness was generally seen in naive subsets than in memory subsets.

Germline loops: CDR1 LNHDA, CDR2 SQIVND (reference sequence). V lost 4 bases and J lost 1, with 7 bases in between. This CDR3 has 13 residues. This TCR came from a man between 18 and 29 years old in good health. The sequenced sample was naive CD4+ T cells sorted from blood. Sample subset: CD45RA+ positively selected. V gene TRBV19 combines with J gene TRBJ1-1; D is unresolved. The CDR3 nucleotides are TGTGCCAGTAGTACACACACGAACACTGAAGCTTTCTTT. Translated, it gives CASSTHTNTEAFF.